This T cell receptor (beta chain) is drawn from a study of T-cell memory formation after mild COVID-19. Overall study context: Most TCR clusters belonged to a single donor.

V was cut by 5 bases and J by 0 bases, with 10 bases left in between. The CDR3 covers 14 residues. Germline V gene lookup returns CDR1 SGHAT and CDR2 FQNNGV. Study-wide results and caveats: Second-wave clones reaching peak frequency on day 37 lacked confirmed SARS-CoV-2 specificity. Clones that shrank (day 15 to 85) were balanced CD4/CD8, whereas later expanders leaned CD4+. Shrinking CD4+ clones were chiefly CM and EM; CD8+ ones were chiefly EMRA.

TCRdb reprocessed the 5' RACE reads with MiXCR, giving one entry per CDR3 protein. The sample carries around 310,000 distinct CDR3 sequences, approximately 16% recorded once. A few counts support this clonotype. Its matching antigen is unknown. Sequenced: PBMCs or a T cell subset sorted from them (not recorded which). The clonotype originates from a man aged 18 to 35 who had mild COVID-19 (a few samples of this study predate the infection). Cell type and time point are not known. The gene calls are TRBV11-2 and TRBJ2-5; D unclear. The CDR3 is CASSPRLNQETQYF. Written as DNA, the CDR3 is TGTGCCAGCAGCCCGCGGCTCAACCAAGAGACCCAGTACTTC.